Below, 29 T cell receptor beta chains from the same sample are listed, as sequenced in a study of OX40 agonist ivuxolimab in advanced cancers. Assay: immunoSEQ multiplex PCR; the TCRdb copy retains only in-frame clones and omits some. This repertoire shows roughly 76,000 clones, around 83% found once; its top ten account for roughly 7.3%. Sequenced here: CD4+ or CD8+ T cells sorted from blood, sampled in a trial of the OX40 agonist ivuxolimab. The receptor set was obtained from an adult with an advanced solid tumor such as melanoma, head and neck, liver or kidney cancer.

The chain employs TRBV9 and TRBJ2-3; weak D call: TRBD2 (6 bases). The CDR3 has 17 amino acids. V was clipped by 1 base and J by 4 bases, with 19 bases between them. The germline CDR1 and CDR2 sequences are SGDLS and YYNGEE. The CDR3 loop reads CASSVLPDPWGADTQYF. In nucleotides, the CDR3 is TGTGCCAGCAGCGTACTCCCGGACCCCTGGGGGGCAGATACGCAGTATTTT.

The CDR3 nucleotides are TGCGCCAGCAGCCTGACCCAGGGGGTTAGGACAGATACGCAGTATTTT. Translated, it gives CASSLTQGVRTDTQYF. The rearrangement links TRBV5-1 to TRBJ2-3, with TRBD1 matching over 7 bases. V was clipped by 4 bases and J by 3 bases; unmatched bases: 11. The germline CDR1 and CDR2 sequences are SGHRS and YFSETQ. The CDR3 is made up of 16 amino acids.

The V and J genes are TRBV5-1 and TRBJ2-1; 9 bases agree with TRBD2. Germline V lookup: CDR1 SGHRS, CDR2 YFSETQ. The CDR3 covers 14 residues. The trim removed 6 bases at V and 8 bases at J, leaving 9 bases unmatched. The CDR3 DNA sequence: TGCGCCAGCAAGGGGGCGGGAGGGCCAGATGAGCAGTTCTTC. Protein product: CASKGAGGPDEQFF.

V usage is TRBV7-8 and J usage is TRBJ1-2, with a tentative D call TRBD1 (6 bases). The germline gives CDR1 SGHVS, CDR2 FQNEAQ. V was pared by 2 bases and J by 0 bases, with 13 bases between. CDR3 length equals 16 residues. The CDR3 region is CASSLIMTGSNYGYTF. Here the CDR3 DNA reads TGTGCCAGCAGCTTAATAATGACAGGTTCTAACTATGGCTACACCTTC.

CDR3 DNA sequence: TGTGCCAGCAGGGCCCCGGGACTCTCTAATGAAAAACTGTTTTTT. Protein: CASRAPGLSNEKLFF. The chain combines TRBV6-6 with TRBJ1-4, with D possibly being TRBD1 (5 bases). The length of the CDR3 is 15 residues. V lost 6 bases to trimming and J lost 3 bases, with 14 bases between them. CDR1 MNHNY and CDR2 SVGAGI come from the germline V gene (reference sequence).

The DNA of the CDR3 is TGTGCCAGCAGTGAGGCTAGCGGAGGTTACGAGCAGTACTTC. Its protein is CASSEASGGYEQYF. This chain links TRBV6-1 with TRBJ2-7, with TRBD2 identical over 7 bases. V was pared by 3 bases and J by 4 bases, with 6 bases of the junction left unmatched. This CDR3 region has 14 residues. Germline V gene lookup returns CDR1 MNHNS and CDR2 SASEGT.

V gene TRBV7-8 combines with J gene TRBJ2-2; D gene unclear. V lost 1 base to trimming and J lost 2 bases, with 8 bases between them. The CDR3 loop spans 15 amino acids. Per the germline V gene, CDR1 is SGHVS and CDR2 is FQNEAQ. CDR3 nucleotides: TGTGCCAGCAGCTTAGTAGTCGTAAACACCGGGGAGCTGTTTTTT. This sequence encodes CASSLVVVNTGELFF.

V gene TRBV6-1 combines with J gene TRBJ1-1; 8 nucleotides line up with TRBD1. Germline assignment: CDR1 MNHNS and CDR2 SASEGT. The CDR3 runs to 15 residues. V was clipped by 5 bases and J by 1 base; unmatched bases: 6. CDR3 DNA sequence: TGTGCCAGCAGTTTGCTCGGGACAGGGAACACTGAAGCTTTCTTT. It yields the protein CASSLLGTGNTEAFF.

The CDR3 spells CASSLWGLAATRQNEQFF. The CDR3 DNA follows: TGTGCCAGCAGCCTTTGGGGACTAGCGGCGACTCGACAGAATGAGCAGTTCTTC. The V and J genes are TRBV11-3 and TRBJ2-1, with 11 bases identical to TRBD2. Germline V gene lookup returns CDR1 SGHNT and CDR2 YENEEA. The ends lost 5 bases at V and 7 bases at J; junction bases unmatched: 16. The CDR3 length is 18 residues. The variable domain in full, completed from reference TRBV11-3 and TRBJ2-1, reads EAGVVQSPRYKIIEKKQPVAFWCNPISGHNTLYWYLQNLGQGPELLIRYENEEAVDDSQLPKDRFSAERLKGVDSTLKIQPAELGDSAVYLCASSLWGLAATRQNEQFFGPGTRLTVL.

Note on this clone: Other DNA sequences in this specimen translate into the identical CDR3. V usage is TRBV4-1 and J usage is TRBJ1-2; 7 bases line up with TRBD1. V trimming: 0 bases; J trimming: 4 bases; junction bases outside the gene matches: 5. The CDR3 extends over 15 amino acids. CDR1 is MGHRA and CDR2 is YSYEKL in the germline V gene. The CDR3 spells CASSQEWAGGYGYTF. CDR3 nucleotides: TGCGCCAGCAGCCAAGAGTGGGCAGGGGGCTATGGCTACACCTTC.

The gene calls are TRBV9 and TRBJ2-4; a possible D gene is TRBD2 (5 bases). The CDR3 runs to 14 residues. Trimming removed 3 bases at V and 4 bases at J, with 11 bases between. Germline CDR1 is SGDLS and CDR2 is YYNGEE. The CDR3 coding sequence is TGTGCCAGCAGCGAGGCGACGGGAAAAAACATTCAGTACTTC. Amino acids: CASSEATGKNIQYF.

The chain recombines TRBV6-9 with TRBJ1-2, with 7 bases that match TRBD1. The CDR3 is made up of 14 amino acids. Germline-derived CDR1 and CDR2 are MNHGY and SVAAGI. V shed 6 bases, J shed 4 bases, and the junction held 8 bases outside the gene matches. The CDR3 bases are TGTGCCAGCAGATACCCCGGGACAGCCTATGGCTACACCTTC. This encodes CASRYPGTAYGYTF.

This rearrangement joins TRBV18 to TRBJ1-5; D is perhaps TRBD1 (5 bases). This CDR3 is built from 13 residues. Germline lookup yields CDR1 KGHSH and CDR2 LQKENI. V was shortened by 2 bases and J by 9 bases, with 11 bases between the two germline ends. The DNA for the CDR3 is TGTGCCAGCTCACCAGAAGGGGATGGGCCCCAGCATTTT. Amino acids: CASSPEGDGPQHF.

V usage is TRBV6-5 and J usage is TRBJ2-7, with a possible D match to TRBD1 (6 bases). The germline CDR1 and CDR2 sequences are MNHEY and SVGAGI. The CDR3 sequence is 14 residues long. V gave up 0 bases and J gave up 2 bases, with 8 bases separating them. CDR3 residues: CASSYSWTAYEQYF. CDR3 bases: TGTGCCAGCAGTTACTCTTGGACAGCCTACGAGCAGTACTTC.

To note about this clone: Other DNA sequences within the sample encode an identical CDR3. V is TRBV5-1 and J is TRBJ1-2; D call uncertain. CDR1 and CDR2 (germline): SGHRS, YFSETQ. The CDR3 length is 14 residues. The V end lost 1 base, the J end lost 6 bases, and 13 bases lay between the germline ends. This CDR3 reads CASSLIGYGDGYTF. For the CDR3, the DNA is TGCGCCAGCAGCTTGATTGGGTATGGGGATGGCTACACCTTC.

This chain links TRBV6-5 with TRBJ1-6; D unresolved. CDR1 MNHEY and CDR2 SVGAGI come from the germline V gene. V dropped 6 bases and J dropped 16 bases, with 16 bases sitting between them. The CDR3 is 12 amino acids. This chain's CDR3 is CASRASSGVLHF. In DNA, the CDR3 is TGTGCCAGCAGGGCTTCTAGTGGGGTACTCCACTTT.

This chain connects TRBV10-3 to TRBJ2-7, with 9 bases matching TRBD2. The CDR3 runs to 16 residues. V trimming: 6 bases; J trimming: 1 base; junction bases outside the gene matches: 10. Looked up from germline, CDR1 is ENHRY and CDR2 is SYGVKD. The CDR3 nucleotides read TGTGCCATCAGGAATCCCGGGACTAGCCGATCCTACGAGCAGTACTTC. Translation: CAIRNPGTSRSYEQYF.

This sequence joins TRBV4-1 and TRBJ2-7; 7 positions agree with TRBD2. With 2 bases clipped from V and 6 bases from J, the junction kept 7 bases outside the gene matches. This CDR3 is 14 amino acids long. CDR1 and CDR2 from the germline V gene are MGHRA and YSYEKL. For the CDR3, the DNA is TGCGCCAGCAGCCAACCTCCCCCGGGGGGCGAGCAGTACTTC. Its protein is CASSQPPPGGEQYF.

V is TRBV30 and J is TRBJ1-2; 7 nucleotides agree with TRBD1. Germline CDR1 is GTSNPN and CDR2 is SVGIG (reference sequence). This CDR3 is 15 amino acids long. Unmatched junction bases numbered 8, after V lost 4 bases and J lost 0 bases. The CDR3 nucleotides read TGTGCCTGGAAACGTAGGGGGCCGGCTAACTATGGCTACACCTTC. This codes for CAWKRRGPANYGYTF.

CDR3 region: CASSPITTSGTPYEQYF. For the CDR3, the DNA is TGTGCCAGCAGTCCAATCACGACTAGCGGGACCCCCTACGAGCAGTACTTC. This chain joins TRBV27 and TRBJ2-7, with 11 bases fitting TRBD2. The CDR3 contains 17 residues. CDR1 is MNHEY, CDR2 SMNVEV, per germline (reference sequence). V dropped 5 bases and J dropped 2; count of bases not matched to a gene: 11.

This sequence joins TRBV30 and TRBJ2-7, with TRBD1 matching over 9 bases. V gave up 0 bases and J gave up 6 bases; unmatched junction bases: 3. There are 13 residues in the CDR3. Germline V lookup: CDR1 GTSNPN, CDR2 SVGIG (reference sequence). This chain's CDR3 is CAWSVQGAIEQYF. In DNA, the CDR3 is TGTGCCTGGAGTGTACAGGGGGCCATCGAGCAGTACTTC.

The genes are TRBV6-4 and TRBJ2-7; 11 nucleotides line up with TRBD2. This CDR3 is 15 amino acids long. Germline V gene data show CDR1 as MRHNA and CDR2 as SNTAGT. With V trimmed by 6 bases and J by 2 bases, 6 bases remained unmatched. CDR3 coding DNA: TGTGCCAGCAGCCTAAGTAGCGGGGGGGCCTACGAGCAGTACTTC. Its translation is CASSLSSGGAYEQYF.

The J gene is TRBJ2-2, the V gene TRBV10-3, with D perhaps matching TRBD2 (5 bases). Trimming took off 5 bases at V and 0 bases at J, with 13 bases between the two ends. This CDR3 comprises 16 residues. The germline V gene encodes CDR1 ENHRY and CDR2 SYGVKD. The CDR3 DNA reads TGTGCCATCAGTCCGGGAACTAAGCCGAACACCGGGGAGCTGTTTTTT. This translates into CAISPGTKPNTGELFF.

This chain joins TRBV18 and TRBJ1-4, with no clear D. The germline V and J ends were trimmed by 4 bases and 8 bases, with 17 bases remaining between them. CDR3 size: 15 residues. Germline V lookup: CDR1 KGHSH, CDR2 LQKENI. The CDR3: CASSLSPGSGEKLFF. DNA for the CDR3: TGTGCCAGCTCACTCTCACCGGGGTCCGGGGAAAAACTGTTTTTT. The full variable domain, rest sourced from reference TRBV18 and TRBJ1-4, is NAGVMQNPRHLVRRRGQEARLRCSPMKGHSHVYWYRQLPEEGLKFMVYLQKENIIDESGMPKERFSAEFPKEGPSILRIQQVVRGDSAAYFCASSLSPGSGEKLFFGSGTQLSVL.

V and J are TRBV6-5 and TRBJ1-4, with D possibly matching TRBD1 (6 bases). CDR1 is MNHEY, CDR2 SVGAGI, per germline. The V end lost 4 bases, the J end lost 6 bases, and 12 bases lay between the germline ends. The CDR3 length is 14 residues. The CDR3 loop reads CASSFDRTYEKLFF. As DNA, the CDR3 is TGTGCCAGCAGTTTCGACAGGACCTATGAAAAACTGTTTTTT.

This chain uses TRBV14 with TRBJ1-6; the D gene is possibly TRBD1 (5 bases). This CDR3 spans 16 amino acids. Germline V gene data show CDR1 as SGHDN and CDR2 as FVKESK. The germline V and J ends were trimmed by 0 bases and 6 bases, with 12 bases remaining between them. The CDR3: CASSQDRVRPNSPLHF. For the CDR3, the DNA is TGTGCCAGCAGCCAAGACAGGGTTCGGCCTAATTCACCCCTCCACTTT.

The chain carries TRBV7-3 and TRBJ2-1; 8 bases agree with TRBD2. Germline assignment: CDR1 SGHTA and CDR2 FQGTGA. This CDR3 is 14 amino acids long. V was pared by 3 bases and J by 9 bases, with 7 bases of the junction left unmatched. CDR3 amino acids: CASSFSGSESEQFF. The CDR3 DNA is TGTGCCAGCAGCTTCAGCGGGAGCGAGAGTGAGCAGTTCTTC.

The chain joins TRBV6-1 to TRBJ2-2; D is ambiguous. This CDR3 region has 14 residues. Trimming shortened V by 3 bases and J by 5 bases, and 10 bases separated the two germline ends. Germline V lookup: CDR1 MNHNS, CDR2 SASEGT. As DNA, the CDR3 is TGTGCCAGCAGTGAGGAAGGAAGGACCGGGGAGCTGTTTTTT. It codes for CASSEEGRTGELFF.

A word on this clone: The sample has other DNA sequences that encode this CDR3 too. CDR3 sequence: CASSPLSNTEAFF. CDR3 DNA: TGTGCCAGCTCACCTCTATCCAACACTGAAGCTTTCTTT. This chain joins TRBV18 and TRBJ1-1; D unresolved. Germline CDR1 and CDR2: KGHSH and LQKENI. There are 13 residues in the CDR3. V was cut by 3 bases and J by 2 bases, with 7 bases left in between.